This passage covers 30 T cell receptor beta chains from one sample sequenced in a study of blood T cell repertoires in COVID-19. The table came from immunoSEQ multiplex PCR; TCRdb's copy has only in-frame clones and leaves some out. The table includes some 360,000 clones, more than 75% detected once. The source material was peripheral blood. These receptors came from a woman aged 60-75 years with COVID-19, enrolled during active disease.

The V and J genes are TRBV6-5 and TRBJ1-4, with 10 bases aligning to TRBD1. CDR1 is MNHEY and CDR2 is SVGAGI in the germline V gene. The CDR3 has 14 amino acids. Trimming took 5 bases from V and 8 from J; bases not matched to a gene: 5. The DNA for the CDR3 is TGTGCCAGCAGTCGACAGGGGGCGGTCGAAAAACTGTTTTTT. It is translated as CASSRQGAVEKLFF.

The chain couples TRBV28 to TRBJ1-5; possibly TRBD1 for D (5 bases). Trimming took 7 bases from V and 2 from J, leaving 12 bases between them. Per the germline V gene, CDR1 is MDHEN and CDR2 is SYDVKM. This CDR3 region has 14 residues. CDR3 loop: CASTSGVGNQPQHF. The CDR3 coding sequence is TGTGCCAGCACTTCGGGGGTGGGCAATCAGCCCCAGCATTTT.

This clone came up once. The chain carries TRBV18 and TRBJ2-1; D is unclear. The CDR3 is 15 residues long. CDR1 KGHSH and CDR2 LQKENI come from the germline V gene. Deletions cut 0 bases from V and 2 bases from J, with 8 bases between. This CDR3 reads CASSPPAGTYNEQFF. CDR3 bases: TGTGCCAGCTCACCACCCGCAGGTACCTACAATGAGCAGTTCTTC.

The gene calls are TRBV3-1 (or the pseudogene TRBV3-2) and TRBJ2-1, with 12 bases matching TRBD2. This CDR3 is 14 amino acids long. Trimming cost V 6 bases and J 6 bases; bases outside gene matches: 3. CDR1 is LGHDT, CDR2 YNNKEL, per germline (reference sequence). The CDR3 is CASRLAGGGNEQFF. The CDR3 region has the DNA TGTGCCAGCAGACTAGCGGGGGGAGGCAATGAGCAGTTCTTC.

This clone has at least ten counts. J is TRBJ1-6 and V is TRBV3-1 (or the pseudogene TRBV3-2); D is unclear. There are 14 residues in the CDR3. CDR1 LGHDT and CDR2 YNNKEL come from the germline V gene (reference sequence). V lost 2 bases to trimming and J lost 6 bases, with 8 bases between them. CDR3 sequence reads: CASSQRSVNSPLHF. The CDR3 bases are TGTGCCAGCAGCCAAAGGAGCGTTAATTCACCCCTCCACTTT.

Only one count was recorded for this clone. The chain employs TRBV5-1 and TRBJ1-2; tentatively, D is TRBD1 (5 bases). Trimming stripped 0 bases from V and 6 bases from J, with 21 bases between. The germline V gene encodes CDR1 SGHRS and CDR2 YFSETQ. The CDR3 sequence is 17 residues long. CDR3 residues: CASSLGQSAVVRNGYTF. The CDR3, as DNA: TGCGCCAGCAGCTTGGGACAGTCCGCGGTCGTAAGAAATGGCTACACCTTC.

The rearrangement uses TRBV6-5 and TRBJ1-2, with D unclear. Trimming removed 7 bases from V and 3 bases from J, with 9 bases in between. CDR1 MNHEY and CDR2 SVGAGI come from the germline V gene. The CDR3 runs 12 residues. The chain's CDR3 is CASMRYYYGYTF. DNA for the CDR3: TGTGCCAGCATGAGGTATTACTATGGCTACACCTTC.

V is TRBV7-2 and J is TRBJ2-5, with D possibly TRBD1 on 7 matching bases. V was trimmed by 7 bases and J by 3 bases, leaving 18 bases between them. The CDR3 covers 15 residues. Germline V CDR1 and CDR2: SGHTA, FQGNSA. The DNA for the CDR3 is TGTGCCAGCATCATCCTAGGGGGCGGGAAAGAGACCCAGTACTTC. Its protein is CASIILGGGKETQYF.

The chain joins TRBV3-1 (or the pseudogene TRBV3-2) to TRBJ2-3; 7 bases are shared with TRBD2. This CDR3 comprises 14 residues. CDR1 and CDR2 (germline): LGHDT, YNNKEL (reference sequence). V lost 4 bases to trimming and J lost 15 bases; unmatched junction nucleotides: 16. In DNA, the CDR3 is TGTGCCAGCAGCCCCTTACTAAGCGGGACTTCGGAATATTTT. Translated: CASSPLLSGTSEYF.

CDR3 nucleotide sequence: TGCGCCAGCAGCCCCGGGACTAGCCGTTGGCCTCAGACCCAGTACTTC. It specifies CASSPGTSRWPQTQYF. J is TRBJ2-5 and V is TRBV5-1; 9 bases match TRBD2. The CDR3 covers 16 residues. V was clipped by 4 bases and J by 6 bases; unmatched bases: 13. Per the germline V gene, CDR1 is SGHRS and CDR2 is YFSETQ.

The rearrangement uses TRBV27 and TRBJ2-7, with TRBD1 matching over 8 bases. Per germline, CDR1 MNHEY and CDR2 SMNVEV (reference sequence). CDR3 length equals 13 residues. The V and J ends lost 5 bases and 4 bases, in that order; junction bases with no gene match: 4. The CDR3 DNA is TGTGCCAGCAGTCCAGGGGGCGGGTACGAGCAGTACTTC. Translating gives CASSPGGGYEQYF.

V gene TRBV6-5 combines with J gene TRBJ1-2; tentatively, D is TRBD1 (6 bases). CDR3 length: 14 residues. Germline V gene data show CDR1 as MNHEY and CDR2 as SVGAGI. V shed 6 bases and J shed 3 bases, with 14 bases lying between them. CDR3 protein: CASSIAGDYYGYTF. CDR3 DNA sequence: TGTGCCAGCAGCATCGCAGGGGATTACTATGGCTACACCTTC.

This clone was counted a few times. The chain links TRBV7-3 to TRBJ2-7, with D possibly TRBD2 on 6 matching bases. This CDR3 has 17 amino acids. Per germline, CDR1 SGHTA and CDR2 FQGTGA. Between the trimmed V and J ends, which lost 0 bases and 2 bases, there was a span of 17 bases. The CDR3 spells CASSLTTTGGSPYEQYF. The CDR3 bases are TGTGCCAGCAGCTTAACGACTACAGGAGGGTCCCCCTACGAGCAGTACTTC.

In its sample, this clone was seen once. The chain recombines TRBV2 with TRBJ1-6; D unclear. Trimming removed 10 bases from V and 4 bases from J, with 17 bases in between. The V gene's germline CDR1 is SNHLY and CDR2 FYNNEI. This CDR3 has 15 amino acids. The CDR3 reads CAIKGWAGYNSPLHF. CDR3 sequence (DNA): TGTGCCATTAAAGGCTGGGCGGGGTATAATTCACCCCTCCACTTT.

This clone was found a few times. V and J are TRBV25-1 and TRBJ2-1; 10 positions match TRBD1. The CDR3 runs to 15 residues. Germline CDR1 reads MGHDK; CDR2 reads SYGVNS. V was pared by 3 bases and J by 5 bases, with 4 bases of the junction left unmatched. CDR3 loop: CASSDPGTGDNEQFF. In DNA form, the CDR3 reads TGTGCCAGCAGTGACCCCGGGACAGGGGACAATGAGCAGTTCTTC.

The V gene is TRBV18, the J gene TRBJ1-6; TRBD1 might be the D (6 bases). V was shortened by 1 base and J by 8 bases, with 9 bases between the two germline ends. Germline values: CDR1 KGHSH, CDR2 LQKENI. The CDR3 has 14 residues. The CDR3, as DNA: TGTGCCAGCTCACCACTGGACAGCGATTCACCCCTCCACTTT. Its translation: CASSPLDSDSPLHF.

V and J are TRBV14 and TRBJ1-3, with 8 bases identical to TRBD1. CDR1 SGHDN and CDR2 FVKESK come from the germline V gene. Trimming cost V 5 bases and J 9 bases; bases outside gene matches: 9. The CDR3 contains 14 residues. CDR3 sequence (DNA): TGTGCCAGCAGCTCCGGACAGGGCAGGAGCACCATATATTTT. Amino acids: CASSSGQGRSTIYF. Drawing the rest from reference TRBV14 and TRBJ1-3, the complete variable domain is EAGVTQFPSHSVIEKGQTVTLRCDPISGHDNLYWYRRVMGKEIKFLLHFVKESKQDESGMPNNRFLAERTGGTYSTLKVQPAELEDSGVYFCASSSGQGRSTIYFGEGSWLTVV.

CDR3 nucleotides: TGTGCCAGCAGCTTCGTAGGTACAGGCTATAATTCACCCCTCCACTTT. This translates into CASSFVGTGYNSPLHF. The J gene is TRBJ1-6, the V gene TRBV7-2, with D possibly TRBD1 on 5 matching bases. Germline CDR1 and CDR2: SGHTA and FQGNSA. The CDR3 is made up of 16 amino acids. Trimming shortened V by 3 bases and J by 3 bases, and 12 bases separated the two germline ends.

This sequence joins TRBV2 and TRBJ2-3; possibly TRBD1 for D (5 bases). The CDR3 sequence is 13 residues long. Germline CDR1 SNHLY, CDR2 FYNNEI. The V end was cut by 7 bases, the J end by 3 bases, with 11 bases between. In DNA, the CDR3 is TGTGCCAGCACAGGGTTTCAGACAGATACGCAGTATTTT. Translation gives CASTGFQTDTQYF.

In its sample, this clone was seen once. This sequence joins TRBV19 and TRBJ1-5, with 7 bases identical to TRBD1. This CDR3 spans 13 amino acids. Germline CDR1 LNHDA, CDR2 SQIVND (reference sequence). The junction had 6 bases not matched to a gene; V was cut back by 6 bases and J by 7 bases. In nucleotides, the CDR3 is TGTGCCAGTAGCCTTGGACAGGCACAGCCCCAGCATTTT. It codes for CASSLGQAQPQHF.

V gene TRBV6-4 combines with J gene TRBJ1-3, with TRBD1 identical over 7 bases. Germline CDR1 and CDR2: MRHNA and SNTAGT. The CDR3 loop spans 19 amino acids. After removal of 0 bases from V and 0 bases from J, the junction contained 11 bases not matched to a gene. The CDR3 bases are TGTGCCAGCAGTGACTCGAAGGGGGCAGCATTAAGCTCTGGAAACACCATATATTTT. Translated, it gives CASSDSKGAALSSGNTIYF.

This rearrangement joins TRBV7-2 to TRBJ2-7, with unresolved D. This CDR3 has 13 residues. Trimming stripped 5 bases from V and 6 bases from J, with 14 bases between. The V gene's germline CDR1 is SGHTA and CDR2 FQGNSA. Here the CDR3 DNA reads TGTGCCAGCAGCCCGCGTGCTAGTGGCGAGCAGTACTTC. As protein: CASSPRASGEQYF.

The V gene is TRBV6-4, the J gene TRBJ1-2; D is unresolved. Germline CDR1 reads MRHNA; CDR2 reads SNTAGT. V was shortened by 7 bases and J by 7 bases, with 19 bases between the two germline ends. CDR3 size: 14 residues. The CDR3 region has the DNA TGTGCCAGCATGACCTCTTTGATGCGGGGTGGCTACACCTTC. Its translation: CASMTSLMRGGYTF.

As DNA, the CDR3 is TGTGCCAGCAGCCCCTCACCAACAGGGCTCCAAGAGACCCAGTACTTC. Amino acids: CASSPSPTGLQETQYF. The V gene is TRBV5-4, the J gene TRBJ2-5; tentative D call: TRBD1 (6 bases). Germline loops: CDR1 SGHNT, CDR2 YYREEE (reference sequence). The CDR3 length is 16 residues. The V and J ends lost 4 bases and 1 base respectively, with 17 bases between them. Variable domain in full (rest from reference TRBV5-4 and TRBJ2-5): ETGVTQSPTHLIKTRGQQVTLRCSSQSGHNTVSWYQQALGQGPQFIFQYYREEENGRGNFPPRFSGLQFPNYSSELNVNALELDDSALYLCASSPSPTGLQETQYFGPGTRLLVL.

Ten or more counts support this clone. The V and J genes are TRBV5-1 and TRBJ2-1; tentative D call: TRBD1 (5 bases). This CDR3 has 16 residues. Trimming cost V 4 bases and J 1 base, with 15 bases left between them. The germline CDR1 and CDR2 sequences are SGHRS and YFSETQ. The CDR3 here is CASSRDSIGSYNEQFF. Here the CDR3 DNA reads TGCGCCAGCAGCAGAGACAGCATAGGGTCCTACAATGAGCAGTTCTTC.

Here the CDR3 reads CASSRTAGGTEAFF. CDR3 bases: TGCGCCAGCAGCCGAACTGCAGGAGGTACTGAAGCTTTCTTT. V usage is TRBV5-1 and J usage is TRBJ1-1; no clear D gene. CDR1 and CDR2 from the germline V gene are SGHRS and YFSETQ. V was shortened by 4 bases and J by 5 bases, with 15 bases between the two germline ends. This CDR3 has 14 residues.

The chain recombines TRBV6-1 with TRBJ2-7, with TRBD1 matching over 8 bases. CDR1 is MNHNS and CDR2 is SASEGT in the germline V gene. The CDR3 length is 18 residues. After removal of 0 bases from V and 5 bases from J, the junction contained 15 bases not matched to a gene. The CDR3 DNA reads as TGTGCCAGCAGTGAAGCGGTAGGGCAGGGGGCGCCAGGCCACGAGCAGTACTTC. This sequence encodes CASSEAVGQGAPGHEQYF.

V and J are TRBV6-5 and TRBJ1-6, with D possibly being TRBD1 (6 bases). The length of the CDR3 is 12 residues. Deletions cut 7 bases from V and 6 bases from J, with 7 bases between. Germline CDR1 reads MNHEY; CDR2 reads SVGAGI. This CDR3 reads CASKDSNSPLHF. Written as DNA, the CDR3 is TGTGCCAGCAAGGACAGTAATTCACCCCTCCACTTT.

The V and J genes are TRBV12-5 and TRBJ1-1; a weak D match, TRBD1 (5 bases). Trimming removed 4 bases at V and 4 bases at J, with 13 bases between. The CDR3 totals 14 residues. CDR1 is LGHNT and CDR2 is FRNRAP in the germline V gene. CDR3 in amino acids: CASGSGGSPTEAFF. CDR3 sequence (DNA): TGTGCTAGTGGTTCCGGGGGGAGCCCCACTGAAGCTTTCTTT.

In this sample, this clone turned up a few times. CDR3: CASSLEATGADGYTF. For the CDR3, the DNA is TGTGCCAGCAGCTTAGAGGCAACAGGGGCGGATGGCTACACCTTC. This sequence joins TRBV7-9 and TRBJ1-2; the match to TRBD1 covers 7 bases. This CDR3 is built from 15 residues. With V trimmed by 1 base and J by 6 bases, 8 bases remained unmatched. The V gene's germline CDR1 is SEHNR and CDR2 FQNEAQ (reference sequence).